This entry lists 3 T cell receptor beta chains sequenced from one sample in a study of T cell responses to AZD1222 COVID-19 vaccine. Data came from immunoSEQ multiplex PCR; TCRdb stores just in-frame clones and leaves some out. Altogether 65,000 to 80,000 clones are present, 92% being singletons, with the ten largest covering approximately 6.5%. Sequencing was performed on peripheral blood, taken on day 0 of MenACWY control vaccination. These receptors were taken from an adult in good health.

The DNA for the CDR3 is TGTGCCAGCAGCTTAGACAGGGGGGATGAAAAACTGTTTTTT. It is translated as CASSLDRGDEKLFF. The V call is TRBV7-2, the J call TRBJ1-4; 8 bases match TRBD1. Germline V gene data show CDR1 as SGHTA and CDR2 as FQGNSA. Trimming took 1 base from V and 6 from J; bases not matched to a gene: 1. CDR3 length: 14 amino acids.

The rearrangement joins TRBV5-4 to TRBJ2-7, with unresolved D. The CDR3 has 16 amino acids. V was shortened by 0 bases and J by 2 bases, with 15 bases between the two germline ends. The germline V gene encodes CDR1 SGHNT and CDR2 YYREEE (reference sequence). CDR3 protein: CASSLDSGSPAYEQYF. The DNA for the CDR3 is TGTGCCAGCAGCTTGGATTCGGGCAGCCCTGCCTACGAGCAGTACTTC.

The chain employs TRBV5-1 and TRBJ1-1; 9 bases are a match to TRBD1. V shed 4 bases and J 4 bases; nucleotides not matched to a gene: 8. CDR1 is SGHRS, CDR2 YFSETQ, per germline. The CDR3 contains 15 residues. The CDR3: CASSDRTGVTTEAFF. CDR3 DNA sequence: TGCGCCAGCAGCGATCGGACAGGGGTAACCACTGAAGCTTTCTTT.